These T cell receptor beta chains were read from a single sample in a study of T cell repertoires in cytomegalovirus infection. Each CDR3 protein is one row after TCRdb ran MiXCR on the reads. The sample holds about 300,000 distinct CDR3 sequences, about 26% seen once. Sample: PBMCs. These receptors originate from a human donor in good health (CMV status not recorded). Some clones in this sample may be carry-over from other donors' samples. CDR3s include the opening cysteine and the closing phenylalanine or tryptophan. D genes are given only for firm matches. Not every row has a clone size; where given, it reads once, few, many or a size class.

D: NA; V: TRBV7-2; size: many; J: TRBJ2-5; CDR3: CASSLNTMETQYF; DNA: TGTGCCAGCAGCTTAAATACTATGGAGACCCAGTACTTC
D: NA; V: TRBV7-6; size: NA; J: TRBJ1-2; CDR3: CASSFTGLQDSYTF; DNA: TGTGCCAGCAGCTTTACAGGTCTCCAAGATAGCTACACCTTC
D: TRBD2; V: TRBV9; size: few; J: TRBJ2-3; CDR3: CASKTSGGPSDTQYF; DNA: TGTGCCAGCAAGACTAGCGGGGGTCCGTCAGATACGCAGTATTTT
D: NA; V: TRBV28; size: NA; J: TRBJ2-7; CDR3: CASSFNHGRPSYEQYF; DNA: TGTGCCAGCAGTTTTAATCACGGCCGGCCGTCCTACGAGCAGTACTTC
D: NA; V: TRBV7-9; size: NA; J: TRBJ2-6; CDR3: CASSSDRLSGANVLTF; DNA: TGTGCCAGCAGCTCTGACAGGCTCTCTGGGGCCAACGTCCTGACTTTC
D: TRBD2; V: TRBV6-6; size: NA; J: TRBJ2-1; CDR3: CASSSGLAGGPSYNEQFF; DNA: TGTGCCAGCAGTTCAGGGCTAGCGGGGGGTCCCTCCTACAATGAGCAGTTCTTC
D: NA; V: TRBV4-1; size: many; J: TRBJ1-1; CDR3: CASSQSVGQGAFF; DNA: TGCGCCAGCAGCCAATCGGTAGGGCAGGGAGCTTTCTTT
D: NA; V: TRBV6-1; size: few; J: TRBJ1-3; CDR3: CASRGPGTLSGNTIYF; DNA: TGTGCCAGCCGGGGTCCCGGGACACTCTCTGGAAACACCATATATTTT
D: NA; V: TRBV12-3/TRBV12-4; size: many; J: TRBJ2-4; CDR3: CASSPGGGFNIQYF; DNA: TGTGCCAGCAGTCCCGGTGGAGGGTTTAACATTCAGTACTTC
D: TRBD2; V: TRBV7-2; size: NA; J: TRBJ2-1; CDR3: CASSLEGTSGAYNEQFF; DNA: TGTGCCAGCAGCTTAGAGGGGACTAGCGGGGCCTACAATGAGCAGTTCTTC
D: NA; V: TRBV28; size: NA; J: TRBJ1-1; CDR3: CASSFGSREAFF; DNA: TGTGCCAGCAGTTTTGGATCCAGGGAAGCTTTCTTT
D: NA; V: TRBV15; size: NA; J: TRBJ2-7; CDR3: CATSRGHGYEQYF; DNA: TGTGCCACCAGCAGAGGACACGGCTACGAGCAGTACTTC
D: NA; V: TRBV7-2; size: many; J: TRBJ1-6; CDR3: CASSLQQERPLHF; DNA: TGTGCCAGCAGCTTACAACAGGAGCGACCCCTCCACTTT
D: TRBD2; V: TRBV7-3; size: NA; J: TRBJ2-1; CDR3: CASSLNGGGFNEQFF; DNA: TGTGCCAGCAGCTTAAACGGGGGGGGGTTCAATGAGCAGTTCTTC
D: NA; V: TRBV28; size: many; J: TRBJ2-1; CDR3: CASTSRGNYVNEQFF; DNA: TGTGCCAGCACCTCCAGGGGTAACTACGTCAATGAGCAGTTCTTC
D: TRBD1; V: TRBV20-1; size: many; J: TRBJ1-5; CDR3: CSARDLADRSWNQPQHF; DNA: TGCAGTGCTAGAGATCTCGCGGACAGGTCATGGAATCAGCCCCAGCATTTT
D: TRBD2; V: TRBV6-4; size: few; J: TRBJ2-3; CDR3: CASSDSSSGGADTQYF; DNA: TGTGCCAGCAGTGACTCGTCTAGCGGGGGGGCAGATACGCAGTATTTT
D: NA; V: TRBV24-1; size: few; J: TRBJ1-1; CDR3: CATRTGGENYEAFF; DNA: TGTGCCACCAGGACAGGAGGAGAGAACTATGAAGCTTTCTTT
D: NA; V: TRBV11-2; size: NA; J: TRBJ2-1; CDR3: CASSSWTLSYNEQFF; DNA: TGTGCCAGCAGCTCCTGGACCCTCTCCTACAATGAGCAGTTCTTC
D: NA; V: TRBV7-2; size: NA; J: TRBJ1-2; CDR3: CASSLLVGADYGYTF; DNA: TGTGCCAGCAGCTTATTGGTGGGCGCAGACTATGGCTACACCTTC
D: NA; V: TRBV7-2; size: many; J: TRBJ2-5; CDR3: CASSLRDGETQYF; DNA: TGTGCCAGCAGCTTACGGGATGGGGAGACCCAGTACTTC
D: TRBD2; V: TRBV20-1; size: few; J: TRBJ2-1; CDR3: CRVPSGSFNEQFF; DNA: TGCAGGGTCCCAAGCGGGAGTTTCAATGAGCAGTTCTTC
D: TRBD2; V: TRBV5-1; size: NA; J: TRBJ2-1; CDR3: CASSGGLAVYNEQFF; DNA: TGCGCCAGCAGCGGAGGACTAGCGGTCTACAATGAGCAGTTCTTC
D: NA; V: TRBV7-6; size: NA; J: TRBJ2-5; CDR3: CASSLAYGARETQYF; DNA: TGTGCCAGCAGCTTAGCGTACGGGGCTCGGGAGACCCAGTACTTC
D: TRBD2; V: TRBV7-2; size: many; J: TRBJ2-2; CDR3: CASSSGLASLGELFF; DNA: TGTGCCAGCAGCTCAGGACTAGCGTCACTTGGGGAGCTGTTTTTT